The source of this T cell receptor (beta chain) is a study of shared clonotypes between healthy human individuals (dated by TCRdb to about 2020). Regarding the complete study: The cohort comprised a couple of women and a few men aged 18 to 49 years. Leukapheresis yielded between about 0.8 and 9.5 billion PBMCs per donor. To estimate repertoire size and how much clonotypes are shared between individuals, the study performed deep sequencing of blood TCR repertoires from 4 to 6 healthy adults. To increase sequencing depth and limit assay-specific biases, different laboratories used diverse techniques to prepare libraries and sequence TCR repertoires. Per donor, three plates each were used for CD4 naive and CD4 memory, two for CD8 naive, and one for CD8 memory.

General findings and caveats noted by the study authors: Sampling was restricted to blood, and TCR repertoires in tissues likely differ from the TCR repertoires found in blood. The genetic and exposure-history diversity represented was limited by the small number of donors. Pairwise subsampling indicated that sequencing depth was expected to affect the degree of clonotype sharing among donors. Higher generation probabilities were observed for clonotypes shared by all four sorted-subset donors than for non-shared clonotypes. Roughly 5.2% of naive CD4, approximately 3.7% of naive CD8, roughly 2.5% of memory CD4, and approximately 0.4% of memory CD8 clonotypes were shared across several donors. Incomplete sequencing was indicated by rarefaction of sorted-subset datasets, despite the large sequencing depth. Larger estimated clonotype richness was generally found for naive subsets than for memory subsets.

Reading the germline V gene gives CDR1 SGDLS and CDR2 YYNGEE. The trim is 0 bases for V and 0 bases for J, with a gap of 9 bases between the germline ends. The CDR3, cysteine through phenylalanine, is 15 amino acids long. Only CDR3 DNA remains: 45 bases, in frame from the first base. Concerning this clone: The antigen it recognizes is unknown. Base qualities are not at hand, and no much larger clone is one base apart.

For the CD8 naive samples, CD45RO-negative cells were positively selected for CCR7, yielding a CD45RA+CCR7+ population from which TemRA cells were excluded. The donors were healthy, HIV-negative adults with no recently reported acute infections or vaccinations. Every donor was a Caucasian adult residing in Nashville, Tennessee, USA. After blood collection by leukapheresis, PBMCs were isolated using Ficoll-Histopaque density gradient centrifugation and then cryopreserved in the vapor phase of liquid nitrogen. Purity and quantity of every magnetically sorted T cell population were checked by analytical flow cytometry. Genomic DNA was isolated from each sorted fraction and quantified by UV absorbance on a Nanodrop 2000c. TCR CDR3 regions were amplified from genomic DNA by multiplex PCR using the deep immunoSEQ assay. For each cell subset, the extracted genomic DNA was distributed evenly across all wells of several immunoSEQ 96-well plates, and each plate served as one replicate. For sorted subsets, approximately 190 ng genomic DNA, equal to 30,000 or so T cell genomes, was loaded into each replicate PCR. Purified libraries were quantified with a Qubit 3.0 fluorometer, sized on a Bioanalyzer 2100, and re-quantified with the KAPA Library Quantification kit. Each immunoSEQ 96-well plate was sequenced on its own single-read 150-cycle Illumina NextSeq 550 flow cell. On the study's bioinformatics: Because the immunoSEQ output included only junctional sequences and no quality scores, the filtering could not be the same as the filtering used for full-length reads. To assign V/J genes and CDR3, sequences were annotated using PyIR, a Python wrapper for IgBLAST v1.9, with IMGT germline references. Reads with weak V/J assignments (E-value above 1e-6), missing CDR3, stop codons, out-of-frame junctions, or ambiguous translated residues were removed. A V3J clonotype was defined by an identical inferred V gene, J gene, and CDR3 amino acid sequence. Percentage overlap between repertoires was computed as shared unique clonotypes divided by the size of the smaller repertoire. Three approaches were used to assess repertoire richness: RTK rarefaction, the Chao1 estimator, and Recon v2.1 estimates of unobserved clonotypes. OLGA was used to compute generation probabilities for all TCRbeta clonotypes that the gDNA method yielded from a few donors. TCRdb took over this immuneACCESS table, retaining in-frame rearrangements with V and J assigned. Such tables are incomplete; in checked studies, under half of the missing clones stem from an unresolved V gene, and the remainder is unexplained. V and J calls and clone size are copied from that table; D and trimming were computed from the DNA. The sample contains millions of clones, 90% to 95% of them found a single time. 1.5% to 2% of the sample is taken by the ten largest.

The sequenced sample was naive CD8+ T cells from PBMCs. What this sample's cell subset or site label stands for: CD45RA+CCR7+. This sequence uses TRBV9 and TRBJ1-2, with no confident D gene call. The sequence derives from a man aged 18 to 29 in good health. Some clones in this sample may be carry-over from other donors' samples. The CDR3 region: CASSVDGTPNYGYTF. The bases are TGTGCCAGCAGCGTAGATGGCACGCCTAACTATGGCTACACCTTC.